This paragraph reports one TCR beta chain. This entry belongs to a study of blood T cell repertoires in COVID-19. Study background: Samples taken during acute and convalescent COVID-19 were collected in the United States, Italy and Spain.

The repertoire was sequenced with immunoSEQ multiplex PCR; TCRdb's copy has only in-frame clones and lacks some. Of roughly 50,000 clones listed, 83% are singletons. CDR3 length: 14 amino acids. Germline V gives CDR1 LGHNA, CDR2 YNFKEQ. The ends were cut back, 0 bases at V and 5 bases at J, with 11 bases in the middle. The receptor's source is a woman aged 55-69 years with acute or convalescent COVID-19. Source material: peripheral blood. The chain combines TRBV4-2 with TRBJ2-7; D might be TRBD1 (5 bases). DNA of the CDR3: TGTGCCAGCAGCCAAGACAGGGCAATGAACGAGCAGTACTTC. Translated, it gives CASSQDRAMNEQYF.